This T cell receptor beta chain comes out of a study of T cell responses to AZD1222 COVID-19 vaccine. CDR3 length: 15 residues. V shed 0 bases and J shed 2 bases, with 13 bases lying between them. Germline V CDR1 and CDR2: GTSNPN, SVGIG (reference sequence). Notes on this clone: Its cognate antigen is unknown.

Study findings and constraints: Recipients of two AZD1222 doses showed rising Spike-specific TCR breadth and depth. Researchers took repertoire samples only after the peak T cell response had come. Most donors were white British, females outnumbered males, and clonal diversity was possibly underestimated. Unmutated variant regions are reportedly targeted by nearly half of spike-specific TCRs.

Clones were sequenced by immunoSEQ multiplex PCR, and TCRdb holds only the in-frame ones, with some missing. The sample consists of 130,000 to 150,000 clones, around nine tenths of them appearing once. Source: peripheral blood, taken on day 0 of MenACWY control vaccination. The chain combines TRBV30 with TRBJ1-1; D is perhaps TRBD1 (5 bases). The source is an adult in good health. CDR3 loop: CAWSVRTLFNTEAFF. The CDR3 bases are TGTGCCTGGAGTGTCCGGACACTTTTTAACACTGAAGCTTTCTTT.